This T cell receptor (beta chain) is drawn from a study of graft-versus-host responses after intestinal transplantation. Looking at the study overall: Each recipient received a multivisceral, liver-intestinal, or isolated intestinal graft.

This CDR3 has 17 residues. V shed 1 base and J shed 0 bases, with 13 bases lying between them. The germline gives CDR1 MNHNS, CDR2 SASEGT. This clone came up once. Its antigen is still unknown. Produced via immunoSEQ multiplex PCR; TCRdb's table is partial and in-frame only. This sample has 90,000 to 150,000 clones, with 85% to 95% found just once. The TCR comes from a human donor who received an intestinal transplant. The chain carries TRBV6-1 and TRBJ2-1; perhaps TRBD2 as D (6 bases). The specimen comprised unstimulated CD8+ T cells sorted from spleen or lymph node cells, sampled before intestinal transplant. CDR3 nucleotide sequence: TGTGCCAGCAGTGAAGGAATAGCGGCGAGCTCCTACAATGAGCAGTTCTTC. It yields the protein CASSEGIAASSYNEQFF.